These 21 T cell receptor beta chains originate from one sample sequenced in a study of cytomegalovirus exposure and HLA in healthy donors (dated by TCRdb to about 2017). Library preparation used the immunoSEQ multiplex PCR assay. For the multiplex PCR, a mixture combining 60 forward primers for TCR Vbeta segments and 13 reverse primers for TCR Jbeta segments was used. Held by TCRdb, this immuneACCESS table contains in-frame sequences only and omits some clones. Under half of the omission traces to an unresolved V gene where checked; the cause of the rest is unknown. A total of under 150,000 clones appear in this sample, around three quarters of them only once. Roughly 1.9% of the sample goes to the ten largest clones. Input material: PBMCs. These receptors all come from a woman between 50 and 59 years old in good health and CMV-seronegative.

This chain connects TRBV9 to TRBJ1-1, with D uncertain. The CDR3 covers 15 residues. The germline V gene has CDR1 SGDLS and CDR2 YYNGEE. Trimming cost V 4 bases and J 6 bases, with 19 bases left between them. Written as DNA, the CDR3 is TGTGCCAGCAGCCCACTGCCAGGCCAGGTCGCTGAAGCTTTCTTT. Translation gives CASSPLPGQVAEAFF.

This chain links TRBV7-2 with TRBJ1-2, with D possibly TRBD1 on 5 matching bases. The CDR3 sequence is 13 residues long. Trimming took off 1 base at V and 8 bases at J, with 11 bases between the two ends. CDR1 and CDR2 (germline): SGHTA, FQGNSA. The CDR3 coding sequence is TGTGCCAGCAGCTTAGAAGGGGCGAAGGGCTACACCTTC. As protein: CASSLEGAKGYTF.

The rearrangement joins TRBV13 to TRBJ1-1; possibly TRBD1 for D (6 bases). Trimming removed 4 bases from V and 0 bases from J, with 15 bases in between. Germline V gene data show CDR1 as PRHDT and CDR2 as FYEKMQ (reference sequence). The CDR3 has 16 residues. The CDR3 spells CASSSPGTLMNTEAFF. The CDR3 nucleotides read TGTGCCAGCAGCTCCCCCGGGACACTCATGAACACTGAAGCTTTCTTT.

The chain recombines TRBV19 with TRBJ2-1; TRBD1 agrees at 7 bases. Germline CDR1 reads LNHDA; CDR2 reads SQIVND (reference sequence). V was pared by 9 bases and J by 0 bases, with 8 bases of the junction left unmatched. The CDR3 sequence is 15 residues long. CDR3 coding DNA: TGTGCCAGCCAGCCGGACAGGAGCTCCTACAATGAGCAGTTCTTC. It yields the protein CASQPDRSSYNEQFF.

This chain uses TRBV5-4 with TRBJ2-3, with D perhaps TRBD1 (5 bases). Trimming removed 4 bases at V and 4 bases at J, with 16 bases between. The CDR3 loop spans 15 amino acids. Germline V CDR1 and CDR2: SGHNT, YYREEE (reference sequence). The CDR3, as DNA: TGTGCCAGCAGCCAGCGAGCCTCAGGGTCAGATACGCAGTATTTT. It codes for CASSQRASGSDTQYF.

The CDR3 nucleotides read TGTGCCAGCAGCTCTGGCGGGGGGGCGACAGCTTTCTTT. Protein sequence: CASSSGGGATAFF. The chain recombines TRBV7-6 with TRBJ1-1, with TRBD1 as a possible D gene (6 bases). This CDR3 spans 13 amino acids. V was cut by 4 bases and J by 10 bases, with 16 bases left in between. CDR1 is SGHVS, CDR2 FNYEAQ, per germline.

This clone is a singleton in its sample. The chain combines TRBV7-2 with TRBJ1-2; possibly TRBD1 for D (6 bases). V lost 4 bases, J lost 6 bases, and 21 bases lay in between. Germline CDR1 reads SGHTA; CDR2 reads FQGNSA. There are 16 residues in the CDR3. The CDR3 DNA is TGTGCCAGCAGCTCGGAACTCCATGGGGGGGCGAATGGCTACACCTTC. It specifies CASSSELHGGANGYTF.

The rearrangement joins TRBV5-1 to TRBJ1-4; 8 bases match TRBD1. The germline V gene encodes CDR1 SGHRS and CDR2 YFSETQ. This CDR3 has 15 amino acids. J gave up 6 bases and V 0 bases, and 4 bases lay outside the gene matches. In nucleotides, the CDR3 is TGCGCCAGCAGCTTGGCCGTCAGGGGGCATGAAAAACTGTTTTTT. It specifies CASSLAVRGHEKLFF.

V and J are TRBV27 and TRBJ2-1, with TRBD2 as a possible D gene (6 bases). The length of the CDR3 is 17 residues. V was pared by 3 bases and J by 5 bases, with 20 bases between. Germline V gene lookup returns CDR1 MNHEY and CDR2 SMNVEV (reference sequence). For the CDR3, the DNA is TGTGCCAGCAGTTTTCGTTTCCGGGACTGGAGGGACAATGAGCAGTTCTTC. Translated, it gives CASSFRFRDWRDNEQFF.

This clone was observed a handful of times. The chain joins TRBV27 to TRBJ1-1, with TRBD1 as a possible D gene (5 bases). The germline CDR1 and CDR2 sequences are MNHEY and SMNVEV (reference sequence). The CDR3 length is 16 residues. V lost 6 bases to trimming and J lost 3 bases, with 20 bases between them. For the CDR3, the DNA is TGTGCCAGCAGCTGGGGGGATCGGGGTTCGGACACTGAAGCTTTCTTT. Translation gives CASSWGDRGSDTEAFF.

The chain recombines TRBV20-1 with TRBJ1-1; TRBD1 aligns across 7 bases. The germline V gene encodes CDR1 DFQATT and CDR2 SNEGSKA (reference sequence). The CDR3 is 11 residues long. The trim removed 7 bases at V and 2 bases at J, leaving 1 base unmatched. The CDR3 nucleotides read TGCAGTGGACAGGGTAACACTGAAGCTTTCTTT. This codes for CSGQGNTEAFF.

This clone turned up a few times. The CDR3 loop is CASSAWGPSYEQYF. The CDR3 DNA is TGTGCCAGCAGTGCGTGGGGGCCCTCCTACGAGCAGTACTTC. The rearrangement joins TRBV6-1 to TRBJ2-7; D perhaps matches TRBD1 (6 bases). In germline, CDR1 is MNHNS, CDR2 SASEGT. Trimming took off 4 bases at V and 0 bases at J, with 10 bases between the two ends. The CDR3 extends over 14 amino acids.

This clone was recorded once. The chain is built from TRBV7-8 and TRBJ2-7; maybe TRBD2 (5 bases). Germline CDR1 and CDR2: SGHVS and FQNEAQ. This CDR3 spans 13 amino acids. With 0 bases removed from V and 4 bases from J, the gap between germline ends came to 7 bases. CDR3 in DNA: TGTGCCAGCAGCTTAGCATGGAGGTACGAGCAGTACGTC. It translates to CASSLAWRYEQYV.

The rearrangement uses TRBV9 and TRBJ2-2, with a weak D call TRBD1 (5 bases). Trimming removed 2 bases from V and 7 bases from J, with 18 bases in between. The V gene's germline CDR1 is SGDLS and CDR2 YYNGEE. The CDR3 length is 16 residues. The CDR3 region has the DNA TGTGCCAGCAGCGTCCACACCGCAGGGATGAGCGGGGAGCTGTTTTTT. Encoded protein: CASSVHTAGMSGELFF.

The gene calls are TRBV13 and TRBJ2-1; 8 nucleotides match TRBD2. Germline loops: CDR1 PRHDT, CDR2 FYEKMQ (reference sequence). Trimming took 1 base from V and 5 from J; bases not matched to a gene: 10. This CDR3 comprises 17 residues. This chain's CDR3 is CASSLEGLSGVNNEQFF. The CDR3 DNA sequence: TGTGCCAGCAGCTTAGAAGGGCTTAGCGGGGTTAACAATGAGCAGTTCTTC.

CDR3 bases: TGTGCCAGCAGCCCCTCCCAGGGTACTAGCGCCTACAATGAGCAGTTCTTC. It specifies CASSPSQGTSAYNEQFF. The rearrangement joins TRBV7-9 to TRBJ2-1; 7 bases line up with TRBD2. The junction had 12 bases not matched to a gene; V was cut back by 5 bases and J by 2 bases. In germline, CDR1 is SEHNR, CDR2 FQNEAQ (reference sequence). This CDR3 spans 17 amino acids.

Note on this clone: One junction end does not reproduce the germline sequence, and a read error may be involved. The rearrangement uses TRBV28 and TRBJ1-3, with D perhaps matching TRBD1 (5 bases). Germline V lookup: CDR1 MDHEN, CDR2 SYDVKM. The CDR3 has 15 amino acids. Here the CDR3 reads CTSSSKQVSGNTIYF. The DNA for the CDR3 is TGTACCAGCAGTTCGAAACAGGTCTCTGGAAACACCATATATTTT.

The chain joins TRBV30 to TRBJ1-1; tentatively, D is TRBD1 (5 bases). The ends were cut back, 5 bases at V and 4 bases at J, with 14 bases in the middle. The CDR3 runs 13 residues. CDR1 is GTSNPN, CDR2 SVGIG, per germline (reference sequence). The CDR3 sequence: CAWGTFGSTEAFF. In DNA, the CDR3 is TGTGCCTGGGGGACTTTCGGAAGCACTGAAGCTTTCTTT.

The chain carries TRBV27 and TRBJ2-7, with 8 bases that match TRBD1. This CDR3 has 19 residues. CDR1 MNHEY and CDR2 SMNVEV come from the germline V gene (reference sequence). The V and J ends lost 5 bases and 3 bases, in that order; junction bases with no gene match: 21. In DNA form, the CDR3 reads TGTGCCAGCAGTACCCAGATAGGACAGGGATGGACTACTATCTACGAGCAGTACTTC. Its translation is CASSTQIGQGWTTIYEQYF.

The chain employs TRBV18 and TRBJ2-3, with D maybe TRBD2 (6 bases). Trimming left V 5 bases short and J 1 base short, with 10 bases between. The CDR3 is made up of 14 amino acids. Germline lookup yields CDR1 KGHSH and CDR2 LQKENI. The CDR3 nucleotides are TGTGCCAGCTCAGGGACTGTCCGCACAGATACGCAGTATTTT. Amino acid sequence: CASSGTVRTDTQYF.

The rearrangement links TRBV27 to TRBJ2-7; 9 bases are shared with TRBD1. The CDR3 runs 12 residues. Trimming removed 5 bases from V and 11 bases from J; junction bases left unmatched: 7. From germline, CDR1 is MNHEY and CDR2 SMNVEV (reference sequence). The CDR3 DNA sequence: TGTGCCAGCAGTACAACGACAGGGGGAAAGTACTTC. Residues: CASSTTTGGKYF.